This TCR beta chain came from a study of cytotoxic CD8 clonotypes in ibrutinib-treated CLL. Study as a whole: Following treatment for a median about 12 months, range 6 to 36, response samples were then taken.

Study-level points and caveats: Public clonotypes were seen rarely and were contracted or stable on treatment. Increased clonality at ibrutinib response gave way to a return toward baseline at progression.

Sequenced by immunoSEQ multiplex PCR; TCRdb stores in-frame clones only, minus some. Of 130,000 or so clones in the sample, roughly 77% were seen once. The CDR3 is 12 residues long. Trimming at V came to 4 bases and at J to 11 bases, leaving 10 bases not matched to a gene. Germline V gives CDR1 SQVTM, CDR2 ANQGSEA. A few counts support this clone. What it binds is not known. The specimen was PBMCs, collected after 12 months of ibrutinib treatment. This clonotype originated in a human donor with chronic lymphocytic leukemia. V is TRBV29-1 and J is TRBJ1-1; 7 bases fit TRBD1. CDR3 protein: CSVGQGGPDAFF. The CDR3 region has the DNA TGCAGCGTTGGACAGGGAGGCCCCGATGCTTTCTTT.